Listed below are T cell receptor beta chains from one sample, sequenced in a study of CD8 T cells in ankylosing spondylitis. Via MiXCR, TCRdb re-called the 5' RACE reads, giving one row per CDR3 protein. Of about 750,000 distinct CDR3 sequences listed, around a fifth are singletons. The sequenced sample consisted of blood, either unsorted or a sorted T cell fraction (not recorded which). These receptors all stem from a male donor with ankylosing spondylitis. The CDR3 runs from the conserved cysteine through the conserved F or W. The D gene is left open where the match is weak. The listing skips clone size in some rows; elsewhere it reads once, few, many or a size class.

V gene	clone size	J gene	D gene	CDR3 protein	CDR3 DNA
TRBV12-3/TRBV12-4	NA	TRBJ1-2	TRBD1	CASSPTGGRDYGYTF	TGTGCCAGCAGTCCGACAGGGGGGAGGGACTATGGCTACACCTTC
TRBV20-1	many	TRBJ2-7	TRBD2	CSASSLAGTYEQYF	TGCAGTGCTAGCAGCCTAGCGGGTACCTACGAGCAGTACTTC
TRBV28	NA	TRBJ2-7	NA	CASKDSGSSSYEQYF	TGTGCCAGCAAAGACAGCGGGTCCTCCTCCTACGAGCAGTACTTC
TRBV12-5	few	TRBJ2-7	TRBD2	CASGTSGSAEQYF	TGTGCTAGTGGAACTAGCGGGAGCGCCGAGCAGTACTTC
TRBV7-9	NA	TRBJ1-6	NA	CASIVMDGPRGSPLHF	TGTGCCAGCATCGTTATGGACGGGCCTAGGGGTTCACCCCTCCACTTT
TRBV7-9	few	TRBJ2-7	NA	CASSYATVPYEQYF	TGTGCCAGCAGCTACGCGACAGTTCCCTACGAGCAGTACTTC
TRBV6-4	NA	TRBJ2-7	TRBD2	CASSDLADSYEQYF	TGTGCCAGCAGTGATCTAGCGGACTCCTACGAGCAGTACTTC
TRBV4-3	few	TRBJ2-1	NA	CASSQGNQHWAGEFF	TGCGCCAGCAGCCAGGGCAATCAACATTGGGCCGGGGAGTTCTTC
TRBV28	few	TRBJ2-1	NA	CASSLPGSNNEQFF	TGTGCCAGCAGTTTACCGGGGTCCAACAATGAGCAGTTCTTC
TRBV29-1	NA	TRBJ1-5	NA	CSVSEGRGQPQHF	TGCAGCGTCTCAGAAGGACGAGGACAGCCCCAGCATTTT
TRBV29-1	once	TRBJ2-5	NA	CSVEDSVKETQYF	TGCAGCGTTGAGGACAGCGTTAAAGAGACCCAGTACTTC
TRBV12-3/TRBV12-4	NA	TRBJ2-1	TRBD1	CASSTGTGHNEQFF	TGTGCCAGCAGCACCGGGACAGGTCACAATGAGCAGTTCTTC
TRBV19	NA	TRBJ1-1	TRBD1	CASIPQQGTAGTEAFF	TGTGCCAGTATACCTCAACAGGGGACGGCGGGCACTGAAGCTTTCTTT
TRBV9	NA	TRBJ2-7	TRBD1	CASSVEGTGAYEQYF	TGTGCCAGCAGCGTAGAGGGGACAGGAGCCTACGAGCAGTACTTC
TRBV10-3	many	TRBJ2-7	NA	CAISDGGLYEQYF	TGTGCCATCAGTGACGGGGGGCTCTACGAGCAGTACTTC
TRBV12-3/TRBV12-4	NA	TRBJ2-1	TRBD2	CASSFRGLGRFNEQFF	TGTGCCAGCAGTTTTAGGGGACTAGGACGGTTCAATGAGCAGTTCTTC
TRBV20-1	NA	TRBJ2-7	NA	CSARAGQKPYEQYF	TGCAGTGCTAGAGCGGGACAAAAACCCTACGAGCAGTACTTC
TRBV4-1	few	TRBJ2-5	NA	CASSLILGGETQYF	TGCGCCAGCAGCCTCATCTTAGGGGGAGAGACCCAGTACTTC
TRBV4-1	few	TRBJ1-1	NA	CASSPTAPMNTEAFF	TGCGCCAGCAGCCCGACAGCTCCTATGAACACTGAAGCTTTCTTT
TRBV20-1	NA	TRBJ1-6	NA	CSARVGSSYNSPLHF	TGCAGTGCTAGAGTCGGGAGCTCCTATAATTCACCCCTCCACTTT
TRBV6-5	NA	TRBJ1-1	NA	CASSYGRADTEAFF	TGTGCCAGCAGTTACGGCAGGGCGGACACTGAAGCTTTCTTT
TRBV27	NA	TRBJ2-3	NA	CASSLGPVFVATDTQYF	TGTGCCAGCAGTTTAGGTCCGGTCTTTGTAGCCACAGATACGCAGTATTTT
TRBV2	many	TRBJ2-7	TRBD1	CASTSGQDYEQYF	TGTGCCAGCACCTCCGGACAGGACTACGAGCAGTACTTC
TRBV5-1	NA	TRBJ2-5	TRBD2	CASSLGSGGYQETQYF	TGCGCCAGCAGCTTGGGTAGCGGGGGGTACCAAGAGACCCAGTACTTC